These 2 T cell receptor beta chains came from one sample sequenced in a study of blood T cell repertoires in COVID-19. The method was immunoSEQ multiplex PCR; TCRdb's version includes in-frame clones alone and lacks a portion of them. This table has fewer than 450,000 clones, roughly 90% appearing once. Sequenced: PBMCs or T cells enriched from blood (not recorded which). The source of these receptors is a woman between 25 and 40 years old who had recovered from COVID-19.

This chain joins TRBV3-1 (or the pseudogene TRBV3-2) and TRBJ2-2, with TRBD1 as a possible D gene (5 bases). The CDR3 extends over 14 amino acids. V was cut by 6 bases and J by 2 bases, with 10 bases left in between. The germline CDR1 and CDR2 sequences are LGHDT and YNNKEL (reference sequence). In nucleotides, the CDR3 is TGTGCCAGCAGGAGACAGCCAAACACCGGGGAGCTGTTTTTT. This sequence encodes CASRRQPNTGELFF.

This sequence joins TRBV7-6 and TRBJ2-7, with a tentative D call TRBD1 (5 bases). The ends were cut back, 8 bases at V and 7 bases at J, with 27 bases in the middle. Germline V gene data show CDR1 as SGHVS and CDR2 as FNYEAQ. The CDR3 runs 16 residues. This CDR3 reads CASALIGQGGMGEQYF. The CDR3 DNA is TGTGCCAGCGCCCTGATTGGCCAGGGCGGCATGGGGGAGCAGTACTTC.